This T cell receptor beta chain was retrieved from a study of blood T cells in healthy people across ages. Looking at the study overall: Through template switching, about one barcoded beta molecule was captured per two T cells, as measured in model experiments. Study-level findings and limits: Changes seen in expanded clonotypes were possibly confounded by donor CMV status left unknown.

The CDR3 covers 15 residues. CDR1 and CDR2 from the germline V gene are MDHEN and SYDVKM. V was pared by 4 bases and J by 9 bases, with 16 bases between. A sample-barcoded 5' primer and a J-beta primer mix were used in a second PCR of about 7 to 12 cycles. One entry per CDR3 protein results from TCRdb running MiXCR on the 5' RACE reads. Counted here are hundreds of thousands of distinct CDR3 sequences, just over 55% occurring once; the ten biggest clones make up roughly 25%. A word on this clonotype: Antigen specificity is unknown. A much bigger clone sits one base away, suggesting this may be a read error.

PBMCs were isolated at a quantity of at least 6 million per sample. The sequence came from a man aged 40-50 years in good health. What was sequenced was blood. V is TRBV28 and J is TRBJ1-6; D is possibly TRBD1 (5 bases). The CDR3 nucleotides read TGTGCCAGCAGTTGCGGGGCAGGACCGCTTTCACCCCTCCACTTT. It is translated as CASSCGAGPLSPLHF. Full variable domain (remainder filled in from reference TRBV28 and TRBJ1-6): DVKVTQSSRYLVKRTGEKVFLECVQDMDHENMFWYRQDPGLGLRLIYFSYDVKMKEKGDIPEGYSVSREKKERFSLILESASTNQTSMYLCASSCGAGPLSPLHFGNGTRLTVT.